These T cell receptor beta chains were read from a single sample in a study of breast tumors, draining lymph nodes, adjacent tissues. TCRdb independently ran MiXCR on the multiplex PCR reads; one entry per CDR3 protein. Of approximately 280,000 distinct CDR3 sequences listed, about 33% are singletons. The sequenced sample consisted of axillary lymph node tissue. These TCRs come from a female donor with breast cancer. Some clones in this sample may be carry-over from other donors' samples. CDR3s include the opening cysteine and the closing phenylalanine or tryptophan. The order of the fields is D gene, clone size, CDR3 length, V gene, J gene, CDR3 protein, CDR3 DNA. The D gene is left open where the match is weak. A clone size is listed for some rows: how often the clone was seen (once, few, many), or a class if it is expanded.

TRBD2	many	14	TRBV20-1	TRBJ2-3	CSAQAGGGTDTQYF	TGCAGTGCTCAAGCGGGAGGGGGCACAGATACGCAGTATTTT
TRBD1	many	16	TRBV2	TRBJ1-2	CANQGFTGTGRYGYTF	TGTGCCAACCAGGGATTTACCGGGACAGGGAGATATGGCTACACCTTC
-	many	12	TRBV20-1	TRBJ2-5	CSVFGFQETQYF	TGCAGTGTCTTCGGGTTTCAAGAGACCCAGTACTTC
-	many	14	TRBV20-1	TRBJ1-4	CSASRRQTPMELFF	TGCAGTGCTAGTCGTCGGCAGACCCCAATGGAACTGTTTTTT
-	many	13	TRBV5-1	TRBJ2-3	CASTLEGADTQYF	TGCGCCAGCACCCTGGAGGGTGCAGATACGCAGTATTTT
TRBD2	-	17	TRBV11-3	TRBJ2-1	CASSTYRLAGARNEQFF	TGTGCCAGCAGCACCTACCGACTAGCGGGAGCTCGGAATGAGCAGTTCTTC
TRBD2	many	14	TRBV15	TRBJ2-7	CATSRVAGVGEQYF	TGTGCCACCAGCAGAGTTGCGGGAGTTGGGGAGCAGTACTTC
-	many	15	TRBV7-2	TRBJ2-5	CASSPARRYQETQYF	TGTGCCAGCAGCCCCGCTCGGCGCTACCAAGAGACCCAGTACTTC
-	many	12	TRBV2	TRBJ2-7	CASSAGLYEQYF	TGTGCCAGCAGTGCGGGCCTTTACGAGCAGTACTTC
TRBD1	few	14	TRBV5-4	TRBJ2-7	CASSLPTGMNEQYF	TGTGCCAGCAGCCTTCCGACAGGGATGAACGAGCAGTACTTC
TRBD1	many	15	TRBV19	TRBJ1-2	CASSIKRDSFYGYTF	TGTGCCAGTAGTATTAAGCGGGACAGCTTCTATGGCTACACCTTC
TRBD1	few	14	TRBV18	TRBJ1-2	CASSIGTGHSGYTF	TGTGCCAGCTCAATTGGGACAGGGCATAGTGGCTACACCTTC
-	few	9	TRBV20-1	TRBJ1-1	CSAMDPAFF	TGCAGTGCTATGGACCCAGCTTTCTTT
-	many	14	TRBV6-5	TRBJ2-7	CASSFNRPYDGQYF	TGTGCCAGCAGTTTTAACCGACCGTATGATGGGCAGTACTTC
-	many	14	TRBV7-9	TRBJ2-5	CASSLASLQETQYF	TGTGCCAGCAGCTTAGCTTCTCTTCAAGAGACCCAGTACTTC
TRBD1	many	18	TRBV11-2	TRBJ2-3	CASSLTPRQGSIADTQYF	TGTGCCAGCAGCTTAACGCCCCGACAGGGATCAATAGCGGATACGCAGTATTTT
-	-	17	TRBV25-1	TRBJ2-6	CASTTKTGGSGANVLTF	TGTGCCAGCACCACAAAGACCGGGGGCTCTGGGGCCAACGTCCTGACTTTC
TRBD2	few	16	TRBV3-1	TRBJ2-1	CASSQGFSGDYNEQFF	TGTGCCAGCAGCCAAGGTTTCAGCGGGGACTACAATGAGCAGTTCTTC
-	many	14	TRBV12-3/TRBV12-4	TRBJ1-6	CASSLGQRNSPLHF	TGTGCCAGCAGTTTAGGCCAGAGGAATTCACCCCTCCACTTT
-	many	13	TRBV6-2/TRBV6-3	TRBJ2-3	CASNGGRTDTQYF	TGTGCCAGCAATGGGGGTCGCACAGATACGCAGTATTTT
-	-	15	TRBV18	TRBJ2-5	CASSPPTGTQGTQYF	TGTGCCAGCTCGCCACCGACCGGGACCCAAGGGACCCAGTACTTC
-	many	12	TRBV28	TRBJ2-3	CASSRFANTQYF	TGTGCCAGCAGTCGTTTCGCGAATACGCAGTATTTT
-	-	16	TRBV19	TRBJ2-5	CASSIVGTRPQETQYF	TGTGCCAGTAGTATAGTGGGCACCCGGCCCCAAGAGACCCAGTACTTC
TRBD1	-	13	TRBV2	TRBJ1-2	CASLDRGQSGYTF	TGTGCCAGCTTAGACAGGGGGCAAAGTGGCTACACCTTC
TRBD2	many	13	TRBV5-1	TRBJ2-7	CASSAGLGYEQYF	TGCGCCAGCAGCGCGGGACTAGGGTACGAGCAGTACTTC
TRBD2	many	15	TRBV11-2	TRBJ2-3	CASSLGSGNTDTQYF	TGTGCCAGCAGCTTAGGAAGCGGGAACACAGATACGCAGTATTTT
-	-	13	TRBV14	TRBJ1-1	CASSKGRNTEAFF	TGTGCCAGCAGCAAGGGCAGGAACACTGAAGCTTTCTTT
TRBD2	-	18	TRBV5-1	TRBJ2-5	CASSLGLAGGVIGETQYF	TGCGCCAGCAGCTTGGGACTAGCGGGAGGAGTGATCGGGGAGACCCAGTACTTC
TRBD2	few	14	TRBV30	TRBJ2-3	CAWKFTSGTDTQYF	TGTGCCTGGAAGTTCACTAGCGGCACAGATACGCAGTATTTT
TRBD2	many	14	TRBV2	TRBJ2-7	CASKGTTTAYEQYF	TGTGCCAGCAAAGGGACTACCACCGCCTACGAGCAGTACTTC
-	many	13	TRBV7-9	TRBJ2-7	CASSRTQGYEQYF	TGTGCCAGCAGCCGTACTCAGGGCTACGAGCAGTACTTC
-	many	15	TRBV7-9	TRBJ2-1	CASSLARTQGSEQFF	TGTGCCAGCAGCTTAGCTAGAACCCAGGGGAGTGAGCAGTTCTTC
-	many	13	TRBV2	TRBJ2-7	CASRGGATYEQYF	TGTGCCAGCAGGGGGGGAGCCACCTACGAGCAGTACTTC
-	many	14	TRBV5-5	TRBJ2-5	CASSAGSGIRTQYF	TGTGCCAGCAGCGCCGGAAGCGGTATTCGTACCCAGTACTTC
TRBD2	few	13	TRBV30	TRBJ2-1	CAWGSGRPNEQFF	TGTGCCTGGGGGAGCGGGAGACCCAATGAGCAGTTCTTC
TRBD2	-	15	TRBV29-1	TRBJ2-6	CSVTSGSFFLCVLTF	TGCAGCGTCACTAGCGGCAGTTTTTTTTTATGCGTCCTGACTTTC
TRBD1	-	17	TRBV20-1	TRBJ1-2	CSATSRDRGLLNYGYTF	TGCAGTGCCACCAGCAGAGACAGGGGCCTCCTTAACTATGGCTACACCTTC
-	few	15	TRBV28	TRBJ2-2	CASSVQSQGTGELFF	TGTGCCAGCAGTGTACAATCACAGGGCACCGGGGAGCTGTTTTTT
-	many	13	TRBV12-3/TRBV12-4	TRBJ1-4	CASREGFNEKLFF	TGTGCCAGTAGAGAGGGATTTAATGAAAAACTGTTTTTT
-	many	14	TRBV4-1	TRBJ2-7	CASSQEGRGREQYF	TGCGCCAGCAGCCAAGAAGGGAGGGGGCGGGAGCAGTACTTC
TRBD1	many	14	TRBV12-3/TRBV12-4	TRBJ2-7	CASTSGTGAYEQYF	TGTGCCAGCACCTCCGGGACAGGAGCCTACGAGCAGTACTTC
-	many	13	TRBV30	TRBJ1-5	CAWSVAGLQPQHF	TGTGCCTGGAGTGTAGCGGGATTACAGCCCCAGCATTTT
-	many	12	TRBV30	TRBJ2-7	CAWGESSYEQYF	TGTGCCTGGGGGGAGAGCTCCTACGAGCAGTACTTC
-	-	16	TRBV5-8	TRBJ2-6	CAGSSRGPSGANVLTF	TGTGCCGGCAGCTCGAGGGGACCCTCTGGGGCCAACGTCCTGACTTTC
-	-	16	TRBV11-2	TRBJ2-1	CASSLDRRSSYNEQFF	TGTGCCAGCAGCTTAGATCGGAGGTCCTCCTACAATGAGCAGTTCTTC
TRBD2	many	15	TRBV12-3/TRBV12-4	TRBJ2-1	CASRLGLAGGDEQFF	TGTGCCAGCAGACTTGGACTAGCGGGAGGAGATGAGCAGTTCTTC
TRBD2	many	15	TRBV6-4	TRBJ2-3	CASSESSGRTDTQYF	TGTGCCAGCAGTGAATCTAGCGGGAGAACAGATACGCAGTATTTT
-	many	15	TRBV6-4	TRBJ2-7	CASSDPRSSYYEQYF	TGTGCCAGCAGTGACCCGAGGTCGTCTTACTACGAGCAGTACTTC
-	many	16	TRBV4-2	TRBJ1-4	CASSQDHRALNEKLFF	TGTGCCAGCAGCCAAGACCACAGGGCTCTGAATGAAAAACTGTTTTTT
-	many	12	TRBV20-1	TRBJ1-6	CSATQTNSPLHF	TGCAGTGCGACCCAAACTAATTCACCCCTCCACTTT
-	many	15	TRBV10-3	TRBJ1-5	CAISESRQNNQPQHF	TGTGCCATCAGTGAGTCGAGACAGAACAATCAGCCCCAGCATTTT
TRBD2	many	20	TRBV7-2	TRBJ2-3	CASSLRGLAGGTPDTDTQYF	TGTGCCAGCAGCTTAAGGGGGCTAGCGGGAGGGACCCCTGACACAGATACGCAGTATTTT
TRBD2	-	14	TRBV10-3	TRBJ2-1	CARTGLAGVYEQFF	TGTGCTAGGACCGGACTAGCGGGAGTATATGAGCAGTTCTTC
TRBD1	many	15	TRBV27	TRBJ1-6	CASSPDRSYNSPLHF	TGTGCCAGCAGCCCGGACAGGTCCTATAATTCACCCCTCCACTTT
-	many	15	TRBV24-1	TRBJ2-7	CATSQAGQASYEQYF	TGTGCCACCAGTCAAGCGGGACAGGCCTCCTACGAGCAGTACTTC